This T cell receptor beta chain was captured by sequencing in a study of blood T cells in healthy people across ages. Through a sample-barcoded 5' primer and a J-beta primer mix, a second PCR was run for about 7 to 12 cycles. From the 5' RACE reads, TCRdb called clonotypes with MiXCR, one entry per CDR3 protein. The data hold some 1.7 million distinct CDR3 sequences, with approximately 30% observed a single time. In this sample, this clonotype turned up a few times. CDR1 is SGHKS and CDR2 is YYEKEE in the germline V gene (reference sequence). The CDR3 has 11 amino acids. Between the trimmed V and J ends, which lost 4 bases and 6 bases, there was a span of 7 bases.

Material for sequencing was blood. This TCR came from a woman aged 25 to 39 in good health. The gene calls are TRBV5-5 and TRBJ1-1; no clear D. The CDR3 region has the DNA TGTGCCAGCAGCCCCGGTTCTGAAGCTTTCTTT. Its translation is CASSPGSEAFF.